The 29 T cell receptor beta chains below all came from one sample that was sequenced in a study of blood T cell repertoires in COVID-19. Generated by immunoSEQ multiplex PCR, the TCRdb table keeps only in-frame clones and is missing some. The sample lists over 400,000 clones, approximately 91% occurring once. Sequencing used peripheral blood. These receptors were taken from a woman aged 45-65 years with COVID-19, enrolled during active disease.

This chain links TRBV2 with TRBJ2-7, with a possible D match to TRBD1 (5 bases). This CDR3 is 17 amino acids long. Germline V gene lookup returns CDR1 SNHLY and CDR2 FYNNEI. V was shortened by 4 bases and J by 1 base, with 20 bases between the two germline ends. The CDR3 region has the DNA TGTGCCAGCAGTGGGGGCACCTTTTCTAGGGGTTCCTACGAGCAGTACTTC. This gives the protein CASSGGTFSRGSYEQYF.

CDR3 sequence reads: CASSPTSGGYNEQFF. DNA of the CDR3: TGTGCCAGCAGCCCCACTAGCGGGGGGTACAATGAGCAGTTCTTC. The J gene is TRBJ2-1, the V gene TRBV3-1 (or the pseudogene TRBV3-2), with 12 bases aligning to TRBD2. The CDR3 spans 15 residues. V was clipped by 4 bases and J by 4 bases; unmatched bases: 2. Germline CDR1 LGHDT, CDR2 YNNKEL (reference sequence).

V usage is TRBV5-1 and J usage is TRBJ2-7, with a possible D match to TRBD1 (5 bases). This CDR3 spans 12 amino acids. The germline V gene encodes CDR1 SGHRS and CDR2 YFSETQ. V lost 4 bases and J lost 7, with 12 bases in between. The CDR3: CASSPMGQEQYF. Written as DNA, the CDR3 is TGCGCCAGCAGCCCGATGGGGCAGGAGCAGTACTTC.

This rearrangement joins TRBV10-3 to TRBJ1-2, with D possibly matching TRBD1 (5 bases). The CDR3 covers 13 residues. The germline V gene encodes CDR1 ENHRY and CDR2 SYGVKD. V was pared by 6 bases and J by 8 bases, with 16 bases between. The CDR3 DNA reads as TGTGCCATCAGCAGCGGGACGGCCGTAGGCTACACCTTC. It translates to CAISSGTAVGYTF.

CDR3: CASSYSRTASGEQYF. The CDR3, as DNA: TGTGCCAGCAGTTACTCGAGGACGGCCTCAGGGGAGCAGTACTTC. The V call is TRBV6-5, the J call TRBJ2-7; D may be TRBD1 (5 bases). CDR1 and CDR2 from the germline V gene are MNHEY and SVGAGI. The CDR3 sequence is 15 residues long. V was clipped by 0 bases and J by 7 bases, with 16 bases between them.

The V and J genes are TRBV30 and TRBJ2-7; D uncertain. V was clipped by 1 base and J by 5 bases, with 18 bases between them. The CDR3 consists of 15 residues. CDR1 and CDR2 (germline): GTSNPN, SVGIG (reference sequence). CDR3 amino acids: CAWSEAAGYGHEQYF. CDR3 nucleotides: TGTGCCTGGAGTGAGGCAGCAGGTTATGGCCACGAGCAGTACTTC.

The chain couples TRBV18 to TRBJ1-6, with D maybe TRBD1 (5 bases). With 2 bases removed from V and 5 bases from J, the gap between germline ends came to 10 bases. The CDR3 extends over 15 amino acids. Germline lookup yields CDR1 KGHSH and CDR2 LQKENI. The CDR3 DNA follows: TGTGCCAGCTCACCAAGGGGTAGAGATAATTCACCCCTCCACTTT. This encodes CASSPRGRDNSPLHF.

The genes are TRBV5-6 and TRBJ2-6, with D maybe TRBD1 (6 bases). Germline-derived CDR1 and CDR2 are SGHDT and YYEEEE. This CDR3 contains 16 residues. V gave up 4 bases and J gave up 4 bases, with 15 bases separating them. The CDR3 DNA follows: TGTGCCAGCAGCCCGGACAGAGGCTTCGGGGCCAACGTCCTGACTTTC. Its translation: CASSPDRGFGANVLTF.

This clone has only one observation. The chain combines TRBV24-1 with TRBJ1-5; a possible D gene is TRBD1 (6 bases). V lost 5 bases, J lost 7 bases, and 11 bases lay in between. Germline CDR1 is KGHDR and CDR2 is SFDVKD. The CDR3 runs to 13 residues. In nucleotides, the CDR3 is TGTGCCACCAGTGCTCAGGGGCAACAGCCCCAGCATTTT. It translates to CATSAQGQQPQHF.

This clone showed up just once. J is TRBJ1-2 and V is TRBV9; unclear D gene. Trimming took off 3 bases at V and 2 bases at J, with 5 bases between the two ends. Germline V gene data show CDR1 as SGDLS and CDR2 as YYNGEE. The CDR3 spans 12 residues. The CDR3 sequence: CASSAVNYGYTF. CDR3 coding DNA: TGTGCCAGCAGCGCTGTCAACTATGGCTACACCTTC.

This clone was seen at least ten times. The chain has TRBV28 and TRBJ1-2; TRBD1 matches at 10 bases. Trimming removed 7 bases from V and 8 bases from J; junction bases left unmatched: 13. The CDR3 sequence is 15 residues long. From germline, CDR1 is MDHEN and CDR2 SYDVKM. The CDR3 loop is CASTHSGQGGLGYTF. CDR3 nucleotides: TGTGCCAGCACCCATAGTGGACAGGGGGGTTTGGGCTACACCTTC.

The genes are TRBV11-2 and TRBJ2-1; the match to TRBD2 covers 7 bases. In germline, CDR1 is SGHAT, CDR2 FQNNGV. The CDR3 has 18 amino acids. Trimming removed 5 bases from V and 3 bases from J; junction bases left unmatched: 16. The CDR3 spells CASSRMPWDYRNYNEQFF. The CDR3 DNA is TGTGCCAGCAGCCGCATGCCCTGGGACTACCGAAACTACAATGAGCAGTTCTTC.

The chain employs TRBV5-8 and TRBJ1-2, with 10 bases matching TRBD1. With 5 bases clipped from V and 1 base from J, the junction kept 2 bases outside the gene matches. Germline lookup yields CDR1 SGHTS and CDR2 YDEGEE. This CDR3 spans 14 amino acids. Here the CDR3 DNA reads TGTGCCAGCAGAGACAGGGGGCATAACTATGGCTACACCTTC. Translating gives CASRDRGHNYGYTF.

The chain uses TRBV5-4 and TRBJ1-4, with no clear D. The CDR3 is 14 amino acids. V lost 2 bases and J lost 5, with 10 bases in between. The germline V gene has CDR1 SGHNT and CDR2 YYREEE (reference sequence). For the CDR3, the DNA is TGTGCCAGCAGCTTATCGGCAGGCAATGAAAAACTGTTTTTT. Its protein product is CASSLSAGNEKLFF.

This clone has only one observation. The same CDR3 can be traced to other DNA sequences in this sample. The rearrangement joins TRBV19 to TRBJ1-1, with D possibly being TRBD1 (6 bases). This CDR3 is 14 amino acids long. From germline, CDR1 is LNHDA and CDR2 SQIVND (reference sequence). Trimming cost V 0 bases and J 4 bases, with 9 bases left between them. The CDR3 region is CASSIDRGGTEAFF. In DNA form, the CDR3 reads TGTGCCAGTAGTATAGATCGAGGGGGCACTGAAGCTTTCTTT.

The rearrangement links TRBV6-5 to TRBJ1-6; 7 bases are shared with TRBD1. This CDR3 comprises 14 residues. Trimming took 7 bases from V and 7 from J; bases not matched to a gene: 7. The germline V gene encodes CDR1 MNHEY and CDR2 SVGAGI. The CDR3, as DNA: TGTGCCAGCAATATGGGACAGACCAATTCACCCCTCCACTTT. Amino acid sequence: CASNMGQTNSPLHF.

The chain couples TRBV28 to TRBJ1-3; no definite D call. CDR1 and CDR2 (germline): MDHEN, SYDVKM. V lost 3 bases, J lost 2 bases, and 8 bases lay in between. The CDR3 sequence is 14 residues long. CDR3 loop: CASSLAGPGNTIYF. CDR3 sequence (DNA): TGTGCCAGCAGTTTGGCGGGCCCTGGAAACACCATATATTTT. The variable domain in full, with the rest retrieved from reference TRBV28 and TRBJ1-3, is DVKVTQSSRYLVKRTGEKVFLECVQDMDHENMFWYRQDPGLGLRLIYFSYDVKMKEKGDIPEGYSVSREKKERFSLILESASTNQTSMYLCASSLAGPGNTIYFGEGSWLTVV.

This chain connects TRBV4-1 to TRBJ2-3, with a weak D call TRBD1 (6 bases). The CDR3 is made up of 13 amino acids. Trimming removed 3 bases from V and 6 bases from J, with 10 bases in between. The germline gives CDR1 MGHRA, CDR2 YSYEKL. In DNA, the CDR3 is TGCGCCAGCAGCCATGTGGGGGCGGATACGCAGTATTTT. Its translation is CASSHVGADTQYF.

The chain has TRBV5-6 and TRBJ2-3; 9 nucleotides align to TRBD2. The CDR3 spans 17 residues. Trimming took 1 base from V and 2 from J; bases not matched to a gene: 8. Germline lookup yields CDR1 SGHDT and CDR2 YYEEEE. CDR3 residues: CASSLTRGGRVTDTQYF. CDR3 DNA sequence: TGTGCCAGCAGCTTGACGCGGGGGGGCCGCGTCACAGATACGCAGTATTTT.

The rearrangement joins TRBV3-1 (or the pseudogene TRBV3-2) to TRBJ2-1; 12 bases agree with TRBD2. V shed 4 bases, J shed 7 bases, and the junction held 5 bases outside the gene matches. The V gene's germline CDR1 is LGHDT and CDR2 YNNKEL (reference sequence). The CDR3 sequence is 15 residues long. The CDR3 region has the DNA TGTGCCAGCAGCCCGGTAGGACTAGCGGGGAATGAGCAGTTCTTC. It codes for CASSPVGLAGNEQFF.

V usage is TRBV3-1 (or the pseudogene TRBV3-2) and J usage is TRBJ2-2; D unclear. Looked up from germline, CDR1 is LGHDT and CDR2 is YNNKEL (reference sequence). Trimming removed 3 bases at V and 3 bases at J, with 5 bases between. CDR3 length: 13 residues. CDR3 amino acids: CASSHPDTGELFF. CDR3 DNA: TGTGCCAGCAGCCATCCGGACACCGGGGAGCTGTTTTTT.

The chain links TRBV12-3 or TRBV12-4 to TRBJ1-1; the match to TRBD1 covers 7 bases. This CDR3 is 13 amino acids long. Trimming removed 6 bases from V and 3 bases from J; junction bases left unmatched: 4. CDR3 DNA: TGTGCCAGCAGACGAGGGACAGACACTGAAGCTTTCTTT. Its translation: CASRRGTDTEAFF.

This chain connects TRBV30 to TRBJ1-5, with no clear D. CDR1 GTSNPN and CDR2 SVGIG come from the germline V gene (reference sequence). The CDR3 sequence is 13 residues long. Trimming shortened V by 3 bases and J by 4 bases, and 10 bases separated the two germline ends. The CDR3 loop is CAWSGSENQPQHF. The CDR3 DNA reads TGTGCCTGGAGCGGGTCTGAGAATCAGCCCCAGCATTTT. The variable domain in full, completed from reference TRBV30 and TRBJ1-5, reads SQTIHQWPATLVQPVGSPLSLECTVEGTSNPNLYWYRQAAGRGLQLLFYSVGIGQISSEVPQNLSASRPQDRQFILSSKKLLLSDSGFYLCAWSGSENQPQHFGDGTRLSIL.

This chain uses TRBV21-1 with TRBJ1-2; the table's D call, TRBD1, was not checked against the DNA. TRBV21-1 is a pseudogene locus. The CDR3 is made up of 13 amino acids. CDR3 amino acids: CANSGQGLYGYTF. CDR3 DNA: TGTGCCAACAGTGGGCAGGGGCTCTATGGCTACACCTTC.

This clone came up a few times. The chain couples TRBV7-9 to TRBJ1-5; 8 bases are a match to TRBD1. This CDR3 has 17 amino acids. Trimming cost V 5 bases and J 0 bases; bases outside gene matches: 9. Germline lookup yields CDR1 SEHNR and CDR2 FQNEAQ (reference sequence). CDR3 in amino acids: CASSDDRGPNSNQPQHF. In DNA, the CDR3 is TGTGCCAGCAGCGACGACAGGGGCCCGAATAGCAATCAGCCCCAGCATTTT.

The chain is built from TRBV3-1 (or the pseudogene TRBV3-2) and TRBJ2-5; D perhaps matches TRBD1 (7 bases). The CDR3 contains 13 residues. The V gene's germline CDR1 is LGHDT and CDR2 YNNKEL (reference sequence). V was shortened by 6 bases and J by 5 bases, with 13 bases between the two germline ends. CDR3 sequence reads: CASRATGRETQYF. CDR3 DNA sequence: TGTGCCAGCAGGGCGACAGGGAGGGAGACCCAGTACTTC.

The chain employs TRBV9 and TRBJ2-7; D possibly corresponds to TRBD2 (5 bases). Looked up from germline, CDR1 is SGDLS and CDR2 is YYNGEE. Trimming stripped 4 bases from V and 3 bases from J, with 23 bases between. The CDR3 totals 17 residues. The CDR3 reads CASSPDPLGGEDYEQYF. The CDR3, as DNA: TGTGCCAGCAGCCCTGACCCACTAGGAGGAGAAGACTACGAGCAGTACTTC.

The V and J genes are TRBV18 and TRBJ2-7, with TRBD2 as a possible D gene (6 bases). The CDR3 runs to 16 residues. Trimming cost V 4 bases and J 5 bases, with 21 bases left between them. Germline CDR1 reads KGHSH; CDR2 reads LQKENI. The chain's CDR3 is CASSLARNPGVHEQYF. As DNA, the CDR3 is TGTGCCAGCTCACTCGCCCGGAATCCGGGAGTCCACGAGCAGTACTTC.

The J gene is TRBJ1-2, the V gene TRBV7-9; D remains unclear. This CDR3 spans 14 amino acids. V was shortened by 5 bases and J by 2 bases, with 12 bases between the two germline ends. Germline assignment: CDR1 SEHNR and CDR2 FQNEAQ (reference sequence). For the CDR3, the DNA is TGTGCCAGCAGCCAACTTACAGAGAACTATGGCTACACCTTC. Translated, it gives CASSQLTENYGYTF.